This T cell receptor (beta chain) was captured in a study of shared clonotypes between healthy human individuals. Study-wide results and caveats: Among donors, the sharing of clonotypes was expected to be influenced by sequencing depth. What naive subsets generally showed was a larger estimated richness than memory subsets showed.

Replicate PCRs from sorted subsets contained roughly 220 ng DNA, which is 29,000 or so T cell genomes. Data came from immunoSEQ multiplex PCR; TCRdb stores just in-frame clones and leaves some out. Of some 500,000 clones in the sample, roughly 95% were seen once. Note on this clone: Its antigen remains unidentified.

V dropped 4 bases and J dropped 3 bases, with 8 bases sitting between them. Germline V gene sequence: CDR1 SGHRS, CDR2 YFSETQ. This CDR3 has 12 residues. The sample consisted of naive CD4+ T cells sorted from blood. Stated subset: CD45RA+ positively selected. The V and J genes are TRBV5-1 and TRBJ2-7; D is ambiguous. The source of this sequence is a woman aged 25 to 39 in good health. CDR3 coding DNA: TGCGCCAGCAGCCAGAACTACTACGAGCAGTACTTC. It translates to CASSQNYYEQYF.